This T cell receptor beta chain stems from a study of human T cells and chemical hapten exposure. Study-wide findings and caveats: Expanded TCRs formed significantly more large CDR3 similarity clusters than controls.

Germline CDR1 SGHRS, CDR2 YFSETQ. The CDR3 consists of 15 residues. The ends lost 3 bases at V and 2 bases at J; junction bases unmatched: 2. This sample's time point: patch test 2, 6 weeks after DPC sensitization. The treatment denotes: therapeutic diphenylcyclopropenone sensitization with weekly scalp DPC. TCRdb reanalysed the RACE reads using MiXCR and keeps one entry per CDR3 protein. The table includes some 44,000 distinct CDR3 sequences, 8% to 9.5% detected once. This clonotype was picked up many times. Its antigen remains unidentified. This TCR derives from a woman between 40 and 55 years old with alopecia areata. Some clones in this sample may be carry-over from other donors' samples. The genes are TRBV5-1 and TRBJ2-7; 13 positions match TRBD2. Source: whole blood, taken in connection with sensitization to the hapten diphenylcyclopropenone (DPC). DNA for the CDR3: TGCGCCAGCAGCTCGACTAGCGGGGGGACCTACGAGCAGTACTTC. It is translated as CASSSTSGGTYEQYF. Using reference TRBV5-1 and TRBJ2-7 for the parts outside the CDR3, the full variable domain is KAGVTQTPRYLIKTRGQQVTLSCSPISGHRSVSWYQQTPGQGLQFLFEYFSETQRNKGNFPGRFSGRQFSNSRSEMNVSTLELGDSALYLCASSSTSGGTYEQYFGPGTRLTVT.